This entry concerns a single TCR beta chain. The antigen remains unidentified. Germline V CDR1 and CDR2: MGHRA, YSYEKL. This CDR3 is 15 amino acids long. V was cut by 6 bases and J by 3 bases, with 17 bases left in between. These data come from a study of cytomegalovirus exposure and HLA in healthy donors. Study conclusions and caveats: According to a subsequent analysis, TCR clusters identified in the first cohort showed a tendency to co-occur across the roughly 130 validation repertoires.

This table comes from immunoSEQ multiplex PCR, and its TCRdb copy is limited to in-frame clones, with some not included. This sample has about 200,000 clones; roughly 83% occur once, and the top ten carry roughly 5.7%. The chain recombines TRBV4-1 with TRBJ1-1; possibly TRBD1 for D (5 bases). The clonotype was recovered from a woman under 30 in good health and CMV-seronegative. The sequenced sample consisted of PBMCs. The CDR3 bases are TGCGCCAGCAGGTCTCGGGGCAGGTTCGACACTGAAGCTTTCTTT. Translating gives CASRSRGRFDTEAFF.